Below, 9 T cell receptor beta chains from the same sample are listed, as sequenced in a study of response to subunit inactivated influenza vaccine. TCRdb processed the RT-PCR reads anew with MiXCR; each CDR3 protein has one entry. The sample shows some 160,000 distinct CDR3 sequences, approximately 11% of them seen only once. The material was non-naive T cells sorted from PBMCs, obtained 40 to 50 days after vaccination. The receptors come from a man aged 45-65 years who received an inactivated influenza vaccine.

This clonotype was seen many times. This chain links TRBV7-2 with TRBJ2-7; TRBD1 aligns across 7 bases. The CDR3 runs 14 residues. With 5 bases clipped from V and 2 bases from J, the junction kept 6 bases outside the gene matches. Germline V lookup: CDR1 SGHTA, CDR2 FQGNSA. CDR3 region: CASSPRQGTYEQYF. CDR3 coding DNA: TGTGCCAGCAGCCCCCGACAGGGAACCTACGAGCAGTACTTC.

The sample holds many counts of this clonotype. J is TRBJ2-1 and V is TRBV12-3 or TRBV12-4, with TRBD1 matching over 8 bases. The CDR3 is made up of 14 amino acids. V lost 5 bases to trimming and J lost 4 bases; unmatched junction nucleotides: 4. The CDR3 sequence is CASSPGQVYNEQFF. The CDR3 nucleotides are TGTGCCAGCAGTCCGGGACAGGTATACAATGAGCAGTTCTTC.

This chain connects TRBV12-3 or TRBV12-4 to TRBJ1-5; TRBD1 might be the D (5 bases). The V end was cut by 3 bases, the J end by 1 base, with 7 bases between. This CDR3 is built from 14 residues. CDR3 nucleotide sequence: TGTGCCAGCAGTTTTGGGACCAGCAATCAGCCCCAGCATTTT. This sequence encodes CASSFGTSNQPQHF.

The sample holds a few counts of this clonotype. This sequence joins TRBV5-6 and TRBJ2-4; 9 nucleotides line up with TRBD1. The germline V gene has CDR1 SGHDT and CDR2 YYEEEE. Losses at the gene ends were 1 base for V and 8 bases for J; bases not matched to a gene: 4. The CDR3 sequence is 14 residues long. In DNA form, the CDR3 reads TGTGCCAGCAGCTTGTGGGACAGGGAAGACATTCAGTACTTC. Its translation: CASSLWDREDIQYF.

This clonotype was seen repeatedly, ten times or more. The rearrangement links TRBV7-2 to TRBJ1-5, with D maybe TRBD1 (5 bases). This CDR3 is built from 15 residues. Trimming cost V 2 bases and J 4 bases, with 12 bases left between them. Germline-derived CDR1 and CDR2 are SGHTA and FQGNSA. The CDR3, as DNA: TGTGCCAGCAGCTTATTCCGGCAGGGTAATCAGCCCCAGCATTTT. Translating gives CASSLFRQGNQPQHF.

This clonotype has a handful of counts. The V gene is TRBV4-3, the J gene TRBJ1-4, with a weak D call TRBD1 (5 bases). V shed 0 bases and J shed 3 bases, with 17 bases lying between them. The CDR3 runs to 18 residues. CDR1 is LGHNA and CDR2 is YSLEER in the germline V gene. CDR3 coding DNA: TGCGCCAGCAGCCAAGACGGAGCTCCGGGACGGTCTAATGAAAAACTGTTTTTT. The encoded protein is CASSQDGAPGRSNEKLFF.

The rearrangement links TRBV6-1 to TRBJ1-6, with 9 bases aligning to TRBD1. The length of the CDR3 is 16 residues. V trimming: 8 bases; J trimming: 7 bases; junction bases outside the gene matches: 12. Germline CDR1 reads MNHNS; CDR2 reads SASEGT. CDR3 nucleotides: TGTGCCAGCCAGTGGGGACAGGGTAGAGCAAATTCACCCCTCCACTTT. Its translation is CASQWGQGRANSPLHF.

This sequence joins TRBV6-5 and TRBJ2-7; D is ambiguous. The CDR3 contains 11 residues. CDR1 and CDR2 from the germline V gene are MNHEY and SVGAGI. The ends were cut back, 7 bases at V and 4 bases at J, with 8 bases in the middle. The CDR3 bases are TGTGCCAGCACTTTTAAATACGAGCAGTACTTC. Translation gives CASTFKYEQYF.

This clonotype was seen just once. This sequence may be a read error, since a much larger clone differs from it by one base. The CDR3 spells CARSLTGITEAFF. The CDR3 DNA reads as TGTGCCAGAAGCCTGACAGGGATCACTGAAGCTTTCTTT. J is TRBJ1-1 and V is TRBV6-6; the match to TRBD1 covers 7 bases. The ends lost 9 bases at V and 4 bases at J; junction bases unmatched: 8. The germline V gene encodes CDR1 MNHNY and CDR2 SVGAGI (reference sequence). The CDR3 sequence is 13 residues long.